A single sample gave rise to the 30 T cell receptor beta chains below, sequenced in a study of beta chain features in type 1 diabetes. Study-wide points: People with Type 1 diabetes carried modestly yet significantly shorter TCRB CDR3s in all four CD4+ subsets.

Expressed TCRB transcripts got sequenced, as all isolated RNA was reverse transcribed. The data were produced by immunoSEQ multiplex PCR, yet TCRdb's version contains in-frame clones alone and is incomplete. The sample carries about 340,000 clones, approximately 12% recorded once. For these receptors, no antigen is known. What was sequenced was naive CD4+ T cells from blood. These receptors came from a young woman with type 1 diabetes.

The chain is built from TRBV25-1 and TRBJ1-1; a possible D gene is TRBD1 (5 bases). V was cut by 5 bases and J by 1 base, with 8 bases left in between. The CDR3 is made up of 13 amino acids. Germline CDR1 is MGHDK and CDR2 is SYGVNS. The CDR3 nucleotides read TGTGCCAGCAGTAATACAGGGAACACTGAAGCTTTCTTT. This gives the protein CASSNTGNTEAFF.

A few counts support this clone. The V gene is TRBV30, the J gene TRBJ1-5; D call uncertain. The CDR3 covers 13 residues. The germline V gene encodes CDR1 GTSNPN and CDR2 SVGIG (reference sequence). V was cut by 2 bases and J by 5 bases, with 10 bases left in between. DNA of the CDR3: TGTGCCTGGAGTCCGAGGGAATATCAGCCCCAGCATTTT. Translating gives CAWSPREYQPQHF.

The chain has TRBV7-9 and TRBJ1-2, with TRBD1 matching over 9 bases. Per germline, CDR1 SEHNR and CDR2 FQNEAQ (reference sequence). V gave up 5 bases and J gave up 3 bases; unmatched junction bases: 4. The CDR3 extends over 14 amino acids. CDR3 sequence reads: CASSIRDRDYGYTF. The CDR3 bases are TGTGCCAGCAGCATCCGGGACAGGGACTATGGCTACACCTTC.

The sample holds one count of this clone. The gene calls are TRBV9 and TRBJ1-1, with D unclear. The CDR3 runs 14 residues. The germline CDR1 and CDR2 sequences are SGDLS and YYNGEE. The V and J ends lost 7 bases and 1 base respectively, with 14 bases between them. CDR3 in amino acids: CASGSLPGNTEAFF. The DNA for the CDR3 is TGTGCCAGCGGAAGCCTCCCGGGGAACACTGAAGCTTTCTTT. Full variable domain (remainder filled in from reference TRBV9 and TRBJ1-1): DSGVTQTPKHLITATGQRVTLRCSPRSGDLSVYWYQQSLDQGLQFLIQYYNGEERAKGNILERFSAQQFPDLHSELNLSSLELGDSALYFCASGSLPGNTEAFFGQGTRLTVV.

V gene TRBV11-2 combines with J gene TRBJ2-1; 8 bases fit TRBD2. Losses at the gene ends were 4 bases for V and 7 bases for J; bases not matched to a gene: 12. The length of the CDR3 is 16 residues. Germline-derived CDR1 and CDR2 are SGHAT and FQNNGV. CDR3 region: CASSSVSGRYRNEQFF. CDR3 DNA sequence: TGTGCCAGCAGCTCCGTGAGCGGGAGATATAGGAATGAGCAGTTCTTC. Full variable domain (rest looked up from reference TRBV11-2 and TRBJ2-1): EAGVAQSPRYKIIEKRQSVAFWCNPISGHATLYWYQQILGQGPKLLIQFQNNGVVDDSQLPKDRFSAERLKGVDSTLKIQPAKLEDSAVYLCASSSVSGRYRNEQFFGPGTRLTVL.

In DNA form, the CDR3 reads TGTGCCAGCAGCAAACGCGGAGGGCCGATACCCACAGATACGCAGTATTTT. The encoded protein is CASSKRGGPIPTDTQYF. The chain couples TRBV7-9 to TRBJ2-3, with a weak D call TRBD2 (6 bases). Germline lookup yields CDR1 SEHNR and CDR2 FQNEAQ (reference sequence). V shed 5 bases and J shed 2 bases, with 20 bases lying between them. The CDR3 extends over 17 amino acids.

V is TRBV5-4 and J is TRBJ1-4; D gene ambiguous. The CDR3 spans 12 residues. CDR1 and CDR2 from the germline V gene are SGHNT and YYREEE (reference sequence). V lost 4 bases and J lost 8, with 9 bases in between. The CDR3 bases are TGTGCCAGCAGCCGGGATGGAGAAAAACTGTTTTTT. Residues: CASSRDGEKLFF.

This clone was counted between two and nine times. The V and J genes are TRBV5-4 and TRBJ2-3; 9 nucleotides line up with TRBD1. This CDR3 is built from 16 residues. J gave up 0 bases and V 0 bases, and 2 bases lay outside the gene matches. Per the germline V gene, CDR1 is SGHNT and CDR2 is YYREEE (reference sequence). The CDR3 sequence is CASSLGQGVSTDTQYF. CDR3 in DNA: TGTGCCAGCAGCTTGGGACAGGGGGTGAGCACAGATACGCAGTATTTT. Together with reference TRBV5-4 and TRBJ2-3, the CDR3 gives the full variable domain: ETGVTQSPTHLIKTRGQQVTLRCSSQSGHNTVSWYQQALGQGPQFIFQYYREEENGRGNFPPRFSGLQFPNYSSELNVNALELDDSALYLCASSLGQGVSTDTQYFGPGTRLTVL.

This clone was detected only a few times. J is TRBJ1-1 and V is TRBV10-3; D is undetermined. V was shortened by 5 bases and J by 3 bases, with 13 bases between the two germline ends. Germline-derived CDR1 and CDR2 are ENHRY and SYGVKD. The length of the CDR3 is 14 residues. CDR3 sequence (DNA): TGTGCCATCAGTCCTGCTCCTGAGGACACTGAAGCTTTCTTT. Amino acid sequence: CAISPAPEDTEAFF.

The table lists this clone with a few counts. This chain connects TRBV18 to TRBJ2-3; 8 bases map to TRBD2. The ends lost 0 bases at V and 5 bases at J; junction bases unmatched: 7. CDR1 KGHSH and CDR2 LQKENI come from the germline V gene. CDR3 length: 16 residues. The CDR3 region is CASSPPARRGGDTQYF. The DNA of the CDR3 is TGTGCCAGCTCACCACCGGCCCGACGGGGGGGAGATACGCAGTATTTT.

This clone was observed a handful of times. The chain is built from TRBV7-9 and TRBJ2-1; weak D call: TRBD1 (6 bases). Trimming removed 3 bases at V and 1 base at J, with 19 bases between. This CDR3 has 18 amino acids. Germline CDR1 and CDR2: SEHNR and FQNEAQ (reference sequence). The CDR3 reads CASSLEVYRDTSYNEQFF. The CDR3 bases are TGTGCCAGCAGCTTGGAAGTCTACAGGGATACTTCCTACAATGAGCAGTTCTTC.

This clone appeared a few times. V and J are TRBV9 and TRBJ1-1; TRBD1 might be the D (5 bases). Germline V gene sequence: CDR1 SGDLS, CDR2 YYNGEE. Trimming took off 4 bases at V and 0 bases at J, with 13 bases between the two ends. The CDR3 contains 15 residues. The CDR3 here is CASSSGRTMNTEAFF. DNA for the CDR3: TGTGCCAGCAGCTCTGGACGGACAATGAACACTGAAGCTTTCTTT.

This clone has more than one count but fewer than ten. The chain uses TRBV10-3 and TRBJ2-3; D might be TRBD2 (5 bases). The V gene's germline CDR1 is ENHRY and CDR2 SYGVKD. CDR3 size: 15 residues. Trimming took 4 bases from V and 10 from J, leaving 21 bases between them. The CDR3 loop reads CAISALPGTAGAQYF. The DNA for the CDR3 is TGTGCCATCAGTGCCCTCCCGGGAACCGCCGGAGCGCAGTATTTT.

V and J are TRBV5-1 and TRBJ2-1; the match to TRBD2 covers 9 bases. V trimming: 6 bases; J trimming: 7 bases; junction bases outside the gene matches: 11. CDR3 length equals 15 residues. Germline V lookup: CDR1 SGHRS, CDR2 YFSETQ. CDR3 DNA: TGCGCCAGCACCGAACTAGCGGGTGCGAAAAATGAGCAGTTCTTC. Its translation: CASTELAGAKNEQFF.

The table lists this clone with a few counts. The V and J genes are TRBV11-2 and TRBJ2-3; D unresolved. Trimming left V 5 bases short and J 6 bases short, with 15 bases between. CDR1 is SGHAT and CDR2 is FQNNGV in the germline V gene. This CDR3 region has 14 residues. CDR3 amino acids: CASSQTGSADTQYF. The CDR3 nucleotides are TGTGCCAGCAGCCAAACGGGTAGTGCGGATACGCAGTATTTT.

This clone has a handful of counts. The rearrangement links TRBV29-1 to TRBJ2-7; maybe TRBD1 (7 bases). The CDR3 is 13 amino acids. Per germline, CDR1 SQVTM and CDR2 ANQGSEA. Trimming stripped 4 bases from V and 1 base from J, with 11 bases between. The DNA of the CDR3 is TGCAGCGTTGTGGCGGGACAGTCCTACGAGCAGTACTTC. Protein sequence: CSVVAGQSYEQYF.

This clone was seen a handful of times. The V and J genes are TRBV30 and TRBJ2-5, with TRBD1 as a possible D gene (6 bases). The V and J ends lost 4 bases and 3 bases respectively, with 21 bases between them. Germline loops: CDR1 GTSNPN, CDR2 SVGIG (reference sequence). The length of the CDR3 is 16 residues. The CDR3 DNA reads TGTGCCTGGACAAGACAAACACAGGGTGGGGAAGAGACCCAGTACTTC. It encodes CAWTRQTQGGEETQYF. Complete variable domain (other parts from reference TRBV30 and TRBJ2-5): SQTIHQWPATLVQPVGSPLSLECTVEGTSNPNLYWYRQAAGRGLQLLFYSVGIGQISSEVPQNLSASRPQDRQFILSSKKLLLSDSGFYLCAWTRQTQGGEETQYFGPGTRLLVL.

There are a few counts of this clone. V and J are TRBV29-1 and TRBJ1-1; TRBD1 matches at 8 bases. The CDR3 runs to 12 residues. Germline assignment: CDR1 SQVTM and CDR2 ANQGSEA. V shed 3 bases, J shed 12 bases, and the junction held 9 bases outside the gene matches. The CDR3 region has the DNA TGCAGCGTTGACAGGGGGCGGGCCGGTACTTTCTTT. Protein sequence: CSVDRGRAGTFF.

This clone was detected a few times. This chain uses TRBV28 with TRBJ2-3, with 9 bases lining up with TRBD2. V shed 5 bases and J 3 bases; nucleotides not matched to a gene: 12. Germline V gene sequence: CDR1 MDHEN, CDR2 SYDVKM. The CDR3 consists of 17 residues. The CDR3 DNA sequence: TGTGCCAGCAGTCCCACCCTGACTAGCGGCCAAACAGATACGCAGTATTTT. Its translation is CASSPTLTSGQTDTQYF.

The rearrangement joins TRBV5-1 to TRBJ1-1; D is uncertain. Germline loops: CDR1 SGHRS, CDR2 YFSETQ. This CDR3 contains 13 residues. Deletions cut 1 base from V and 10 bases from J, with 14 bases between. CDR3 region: CASSLIGGAGAFF. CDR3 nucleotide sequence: TGCGCCAGCAGCTTGATTGGAGGCGCGGGAGCTTTCTTT.

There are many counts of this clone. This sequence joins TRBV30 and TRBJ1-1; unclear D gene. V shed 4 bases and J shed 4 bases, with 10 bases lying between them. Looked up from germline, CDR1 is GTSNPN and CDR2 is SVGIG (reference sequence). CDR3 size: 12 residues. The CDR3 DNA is TGTGCCTGGACCCCTCGGGGCACTGAAGCTTTCTTT. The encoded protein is CAWTPRGTEAFF.

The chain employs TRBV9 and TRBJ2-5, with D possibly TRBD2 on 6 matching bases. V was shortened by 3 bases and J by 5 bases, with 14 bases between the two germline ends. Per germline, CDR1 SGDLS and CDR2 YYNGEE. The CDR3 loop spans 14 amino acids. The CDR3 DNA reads TGTGCCAGCAGCGCACTAAGGGGAGGCGAGACCCAGTACTTC. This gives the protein CASSALRGGETQYF.

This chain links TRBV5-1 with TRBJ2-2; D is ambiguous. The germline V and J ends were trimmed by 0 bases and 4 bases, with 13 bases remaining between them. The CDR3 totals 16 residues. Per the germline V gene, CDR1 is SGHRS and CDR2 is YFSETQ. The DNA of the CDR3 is TGCGCCAGCAGCTTGGGATCCGGTCGATTCACCGGGGAGCTGTTTTTT. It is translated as CASSLGSGRFTGELFF.

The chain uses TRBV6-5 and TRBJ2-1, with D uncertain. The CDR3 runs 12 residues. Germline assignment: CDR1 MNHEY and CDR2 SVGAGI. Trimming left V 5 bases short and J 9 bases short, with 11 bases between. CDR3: CASSDVAGEQFF. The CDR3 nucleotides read TGTGCCAGCAGTGACGTAGCTGGTGAGCAGTTCTTC.

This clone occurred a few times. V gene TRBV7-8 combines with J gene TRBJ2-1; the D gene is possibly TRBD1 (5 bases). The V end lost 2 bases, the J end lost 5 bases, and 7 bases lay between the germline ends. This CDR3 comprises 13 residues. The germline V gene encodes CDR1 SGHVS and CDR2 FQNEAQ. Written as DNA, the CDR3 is TGTGCCAGCAGCTTAAGGGGAAACAATGAGCAGTTCTTC. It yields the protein CASSLRGNNEQFF.

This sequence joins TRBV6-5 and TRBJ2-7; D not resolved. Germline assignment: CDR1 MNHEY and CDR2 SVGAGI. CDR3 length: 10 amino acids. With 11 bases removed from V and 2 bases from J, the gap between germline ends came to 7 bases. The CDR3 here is CARLAYEQYF. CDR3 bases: TGTGCCCGGTTGGCCTACGAGCAGTACTTC.

In nucleotides, the CDR3 is TGTGCCAGCAGTGGACTAGCGGGAGGGCCTGGCGAGCAGTACTTC. Translated, it gives CASSGLAGGPGEQYF. This rearrangement joins TRBV2 to TRBJ2-7; 14 bases align to TRBD2. Germline CDR1 reads SNHLY; CDR2 reads FYNNEI. The CDR3 covers 15 residues. V was clipped by 4 bases and J by 6 bases; unmatched bases: 5.

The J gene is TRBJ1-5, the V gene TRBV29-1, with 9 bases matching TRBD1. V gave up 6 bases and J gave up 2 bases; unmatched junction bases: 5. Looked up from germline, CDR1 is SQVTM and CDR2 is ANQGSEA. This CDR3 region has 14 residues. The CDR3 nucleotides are TGCAGCGTGGGGACAGGGAATGGCAATCAGCCCCAGCATTTT. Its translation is CSVGTGNGNQPQHF.

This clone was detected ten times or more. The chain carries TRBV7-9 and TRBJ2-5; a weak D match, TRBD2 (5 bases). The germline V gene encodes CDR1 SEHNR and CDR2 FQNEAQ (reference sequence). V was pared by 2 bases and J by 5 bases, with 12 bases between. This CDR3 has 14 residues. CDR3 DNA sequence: TGTGCCAGCAGCTTAAGGGAGTCGGGTGAGACCCAGTACTTC. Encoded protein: CASSLRESGETQYF.

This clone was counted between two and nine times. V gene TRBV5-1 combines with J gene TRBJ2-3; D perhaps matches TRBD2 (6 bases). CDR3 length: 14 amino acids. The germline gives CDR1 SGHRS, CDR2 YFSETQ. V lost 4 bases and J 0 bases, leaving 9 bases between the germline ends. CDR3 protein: CASSPSASTDTQYF. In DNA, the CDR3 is TGCGCCAGCAGCCCTAGCGCTAGCACAGATACGCAGTATTTT.